These 26 T cell receptor beta chains were all obtained from the same sample, sequenced in a study of T cells after yellow fever vaccination. TCRdb reprocessed the 5' RACE reads with MiXCR, giving one entry per CDR3 protein. Among 20,000 to 25,000 distinct CDR3 sequences listed, roughly 5% were seen once. Material: PBMCs, either bulk or a sorted T-cell subset (CD4+, CD8+, memory, or dextramer-sorted; not recorded which), obtained 45 days after the first yellow fever vaccination. The receptors here all came from a man between 18 and 29 years old who received the YFV17D yellow fever vaccine.

This clonotype was recorded at least ten times. The chain uses TRBV5-1 and TRBJ2-2; D possibly uses TRBD1 or TRBD2 (6 bases each). Germline assignment: CDR1 SGHRS and CDR2 YFSETQ. The length of the CDR3 is 14 residues. V was clipped by 6 bases and J by 4 bases, with 13 bases between them. Written as DNA, the CDR3 is TGCGCCAGCATGACGGGGGCCGGCACCGGGGAGCTGTTTTTT. Residues: CASMTGAGTGELFF. Filled out from reference TRBV5-1 and TRBJ2-2, the complete variable domain reads KAGVTQTPRYLIKTRGQQVTLSCSPISGHRSVSWYQQTPGQGLQFLFEYFSETQRNKGNFPGRFSGRQFSNSRSEMNVSTLELGDSALYLCASMTGAGTGELFFGEGSRLTVL.

This clonotype was seen just once. The chain combines TRBV18 with TRBJ1-6; the D is unclear. V was trimmed by 3 bases and J by 2 bases, leaving 5 bases between them. This CDR3 has 14 amino acids. Germline V lookup: CDR1 KGHSH, CDR2 LQKENI. The CDR3 nucleotides are TGTGCCAGCTCACCGGCCCCCTATAATTCACCCCTCCACTTT. Translation: CASSPAPYNSPLHF. The full variable domain, with the rest looked up from reference TRBV18 and TRBJ1-6, is NAGVMQNPRHLVRRRGQEARLRCSPMKGHSHVYWYRQLPEEGLKFMVYLQKENIIDESGMPKERFSAEFPKEGPSILRIQQVVRGDSAAYFCASSPAPYNSPLHFGNGTRLTVT.

This clonotype showed up many times. The rearrangement joins TRBV7-9 to TRBJ2-1, with 7 nucleotides matching TRBD2. J gave up 5 bases and V 5 bases, and 9 bases lay outside the gene matches. Germline CDR1 and CDR2: SEHNR and FQNEAQ (reference sequence). The CDR3 runs to 15 residues. DNA of the CDR3: TGTGCCAGCAGCACCGATAGCGGGCCCAACAATGAGCAGTTCTTC. This sequence encodes CASSTDSGPNNEQFF.

This clonotype has more than one count but fewer than ten. The rearrangement uses TRBV5-1 and TRBJ2-5; 11 bases are a match to TRBD2. CDR1 and CDR2 from the germline V gene are SGHRS and YFSETQ. J lost 1 base, V lost 0 bases, and 5 bases had no gene match. The CDR3 runs 17 residues. The CDR3 is CASSLVLAGGIQETQYF. CDR3 bases: TGCGCCAGCAGCTTGGTCTTAGCGGGGGGGATCCAAGAGACCCAGTACTTC.

This clonotype was seen repeatedly, ten times or more. The CDR3 DNA reads as TGTGCCAGCAGCTTGAATGCTGGGACCCGAGGCTACACCTTC. It specifies CASSLNAGTRGYTF. The V and J genes are TRBV5-6 and TRBJ1-2; weak D call: TRBD1 (5 bases). The CDR3 extends over 14 amino acids. The V end lost 1 base, the J end lost 8 bases, and 15 bases lay between the germline ends. CDR1 is SGHDT, CDR2 YYEEEE, per germline.

Only a few counts were recorded for this clonotype. CDR3 sequence (DNA): TGTGCCAGCAGTTCACAGGGGGCCCAGCCCCAGCATTTT. Translating it yields CASSSQGAQPQHF. The chain joins TRBV6-6 to TRBJ1-5; 9 nucleotides agree with TRBD1. The V gene's germline CDR1 is MNHNY and CDR2 SVGAGI (reference sequence). The trim removed 4 bases at V and 7 bases at J, leaving 2 bases unmatched. The CDR3 length is 13 residues.

This clonotype was seen ten or more times. The chain couples TRBV5-4 to TRBJ1-1; D may be TRBD1 (5 bases). The CDR3 is 15 residues long. Trimming shortened V by 2 bases and J by 3 bases, and 14 bases separated the two germline ends. The germline CDR1 and CDR2 sequences are SGHNT and YYREEE (reference sequence). The CDR3 coding sequence is TGTGCCAGCAGCTTACCTTCAAGGGGCCACACTGAAGCTTTCTTT. This translates into CASSLPSRGHTEAFF.

This clonotype was observed at least ten times. V and J are TRBV11-2 and TRBJ1-5; D gene unclear. V lost 1 base and J 1 base, leaving 11 bases between the germline ends. CDR3 length equals 16 residues. Looked up from germline, CDR1 is SGHAT and CDR2 is FQNNGV. CDR3 region: CASSLGVGGSNQPQHF. CDR3 sequence (DNA): TGTGCCAGCAGCTTAGGGGTCGGCGGGAGCAATCAGCCCCAGCATTTT.

This clonotype has a count of ten or more. J is TRBJ2-5 and V is TRBV5-6; 8 bases match TRBD2. V dropped 4 bases and J dropped 1; count of bases not matched to a gene: 9. This CDR3 is 16 amino acids long. Germline-derived CDR1 and CDR2 are SGHDT and YYEEEE. In nucleotides, the CDR3 is TGTGCCAGCAGCCCCCCCTGGCGGGGGGCCCAAGAGACCCAGTACTTC. Translation gives CASSPPWRGAQETQYF.

This clonotype was detected many times. This chain links TRBV20-1 with TRBJ2-1; perhaps TRBD2 as D (6 bases). Trimming cost V 2 bases and J 8 bases, with 7 bases left between them. Germline CDR1 reads DFQATT; CDR2 reads SNEGSKA (reference sequence). This CDR3 has 11 residues. The CDR3 spells CSARREDEQFF. In DNA, the CDR3 is TGCAGTGCTAGAAGGGAGGATGAGCAGTTCTTC.

This clonotype was picked up many times. The V and J genes are TRBV7-3 and TRBJ2-2, with D hard to call. Per the germline V gene, CDR1 is SGHTA and CDR2 is FQGTGA. The CDR3 consists of 14 residues. The ends were cut back, 2 bases at V and 3 bases at J, with 7 bases in the middle. The CDR3 nucleotides are TGTGCCAGCAGCTTATCCTTCGACACCGGGGAGCTGTTTTTT. As protein: CASSLSFDTGELFF.

There are many counts of this clonotype. This chain connects TRBV15 to TRBJ1-2; TRBD1 aligns across 7 bases. V shed 5 bases, J shed 3 bases, and the junction held 9 bases outside the gene matches. This CDR3 has 15 residues. Germline assignment: CDR1 LNHNV and CDR2 YYDKDF (reference sequence). Written as DNA, the CDR3 is TGTGCCACCAGCCCCGAGGGACAGCTTGACTATGGCTACACCTTC. Translating it yields CATSPEGQLDYGYTF.

This clonotype has a count of ten or more. The CDR3 nucleotides are TGTGCCAGCAGTTTAGCAACAGGGGGCACTTACAATGAGCAGTTCTTC. Translation gives CASSLATGGTYNEQFF. The genes are TRBV12-3 or TRBV12-4 and TRBJ2-1; 9 bases are shared with TRBD1. The CDR3 spans 16 residues. The junction had 4 bases not matched to a gene; V was cut back by 0 bases and J by 4 bases.

This clonotype occurred many times. This CDR3 is CASSRQATANSPLHF. CDR3 nucleotides: TGTGCCAGCAGTCGACAGGCTACTGCTAATTCACCCCTCCACTTT. The chain has TRBV27 and TRBJ1-6, with a possible D match to TRBD1 (6 bases). Trimming took off 5 bases at V and 6 bases at J, with 14 bases between the two ends. CDR3 length: 15 residues. Per germline, CDR1 MNHEY and CDR2 SMNVEV (reference sequence).

The table lists this clonotype with many counts. The CDR3 DNA reads as TGTGCCAGTAGTATATGGGGGTACACCGGGGAGCTGTTTTTT. Translating it yields CASSIWGYTGELFF. This chain joins TRBV19 and TRBJ2-2; D may correspond to TRBD1 or TRBD2 (5 bases each). The germline V gene has CDR1 LNHDA and CDR2 SQIVND (reference sequence). Trimming stripped 2 bases from V and 3 bases from J, with 7 bases between. The CDR3 covers 14 residues.

This chain links TRBV3-1 with TRBJ1-2, with 10 bases that match TRBD1. The CDR3 has 18 residues. Germline V CDR1 and CDR2: LGHDT, YNNKEL (reference sequence). Trimming took 11 bases from V and 8 from J; bases not matched to a gene: 26. This CDR3 reads CAFCLGAGGTGAAWGYTF. CDR3 nucleotide sequence: TGTGCCTTCTGTTTAGGGGCTGGCGGGACAGGGGCGGCTTGGGGCTACACCTTC.

This clonotype was seen repeatedly, ten times or more. J is TRBJ2-5 and V is TRBV6-1; D perhaps matches TRBD2 (7 bases). V lost 5 bases, J lost 5 bases, and 15 bases lay in between. The CDR3 has 14 residues. Germline lookup yields CDR1 MNHNS and CDR2 SASEGT. CDR3 sequence: CASSIGGRVETQYF. The CDR3 DNA sequence: TGTGCCAGCAGTATCGGGGGGCGCGTCGAGACCCAGTACTTC.

This clonotype was counted between two and nine times. This may be a read error, as it is one base from a much larger clone. The V gene is TRBV27, the J gene TRBJ1-6; D is undetermined. The CDR3 consists of 19 residues. Germline-derived CDR1 and CDR2 are MNHEY and SMNVEV (reference sequence). DNA of the CDR3: TGTGCCAGCAGTTTATGGGCAGGATCCGAAAGCTCCTATAGTTCACCCCTCCACTTT. Amino acid sequence: CASSLWAGSESSYSSPLHF.

This clonotype appeared many times. CDR3 in DNA: TGTGCCAGCAGTTACTCGGGGACAACGACCACTGAAGCTTTCTTT. Its translation: CASSYSGTTTTEAFF. The chain is built from TRBV6-5 and TRBJ1-1, with a tentative D call TRBD1 (6 bases). Germline V gives CDR1 MNHEY, CDR2 SVGAGI. V shed 0 bases and J shed 4 bases, with 12 bases lying between them. The CDR3 consists of 15 residues.

This clonotype is medium-sized in the sample. The rearrangement joins TRBV6-5 to TRBJ2-4; TRBD2 matches at 9 bases. There are 15 residues in the CDR3. Per germline, CDR1 MNHEY and CDR2 SVGAGI. This CDR3 is CATAGGPESKNIQYF. CDR3 coding DNA: TGTGCTACGGCGGGGGGGCCGGAGTCCAAAAACATTCAGTACTTC.

This clonotype appeared many times. The chain combines TRBV10-3 with TRBJ2-3; D is unclear. The CDR3 runs 16 residues. Germline CDR1 and CDR2: ENHRY and SYGVKD. V lost 4 bases and J 1 base, leaving 15 bases between the germline ends. CDR3 in amino acids: CAISVTGRAGTDTQYF. The CDR3 nucleotides read TGTGCCATCAGTGTGACCGGCCGCGCGGGCACAGATACGCAGTATTTT.

In its sample, this clonotype was seen many times. This chain joins TRBV5-1 and TRBJ2-5; D is possibly TRBD2 (6 bases). This CDR3 has 13 amino acids. V shed 7 bases and J shed 5 bases, with 15 bases lying between them. Germline lookup yields CDR1 SGHRS and CDR2 YFSETQ. CDR3 amino acids: CASRTSPGETQYF. The CDR3 DNA reads as TGCGCCAGCCGTACTAGCCCGGGGGAGACCCAGTACTTC.

This clonotype was picked up many times. The chain recombines TRBV20-1 with TRBJ2-6; D unclear. V was shortened by 1 base and J by 0 bases, with 10 bases between the two germline ends. The CDR3 contains 16 residues. The V gene's germline CDR1 is DFQATT and CDR2 SNEGSKA (reference sequence). CDR3 bases: TGCAGTGCTAGAGTAGGCAGCATCTCTGGGGCCAACGTCCTGACTTTC. Amino acid sequence: CSARVGSISGANVLTF.

This clonotype was found many times. CDR3 protein: CASSSRTDSYEQYF. For the CDR3, the DNA is TGTGCCAGCAGTTCCCGGACGGACTCCTACGAGCAGTACTTC. The V gene is TRBV6-2 or TRBV6-3, the J gene TRBJ2-7, with no clear D. Looked up from germline, CDR1 is MNHEY and CDR2 is SVGEGT. V was clipped by 4 bases and J by 0 bases, with 10 bases between them. The length of the CDR3 is 14 residues.

This clonotype was seen repeatedly, ten times or more. This chain joins TRBV7-2 and TRBJ2-5; 8 nucleotides align to TRBD1. CDR3 length: 14 amino acids. The ends lost 3 bases at V and 4 bases at J; junction bases unmatched: 4. The germline V gene encodes CDR1 SGHTA and CDR2 FQGNSA. CDR3 nucleotide sequence: TGTGCCAGCAGCTTGACAGGGGTTCCAGAGACCCAGTACTTC. Amino acid sequence: CASSLTGVPETQYF.

At least ten counts were recorded for this clonotype. The CDR3 nucleotides read TGCGCCAGCAGCCCCTCCAACAGGGCAGAAAGTGGCTACACCTTC. Its translation is CASSPSNRAESGYTF. The chain uses TRBV5-1 and TRBJ1-2, with a tentative D call TRBD1 (6 bases). Germline V gene data show CDR1 as SGHRS and CDR2 as YFSETQ. The CDR3 runs to 15 residues. Trimming took off 4 bases at V and 7 bases at J, with 20 bases between the two ends.